The rows below give T cell receptor beta chains drawn from one sample of a study of blood T cells in healthy people across ages. TCRdb ran MiXCR on the 5' RACE reads and lists one entry per CDR3 protein. The top ten clones hold 7% to 9% of a sample with 1.5 million to 2 million distinct CDR3 sequences, 28% of them seen once. Sequencing input: blood. The receptors originated from a woman aged 30 to 39 in good health. The CDR3 runs from the conserved cysteine through the conserved F or W. D genes are given only for firm matches. A clone size is listed for some rows: how often the clone was seen (once, few, many), or a class if it is expanded.

j_gene,v_gene,d_gene,abundance,CDR3nt,CDR3aa
TRBJ2-7,TRBV3-1,TRBD2,.,TGTGCCAGCAGCCAAGGGGGACTAGCGGGACGTTCCTCCTACGAGCAGTACTTC,CASSQGGLAGRSSYEQYF
TRBJ2-7,TRBV9,TRBD2,many,TGTGCCAGCAGCGTAGCGGGAGGCGTGTCCTACGAGCAGTACTTC,CASSVAGGVSYEQYF
TRBJ2-7,TRBV12-3/TRBV12-4,TRBD1,.,TGTGCCAGCACCTTAGGGACAGGGGAGGGCTACGAGCAGTACTTC,CASTLGTGEGYEQYF
TRBJ2-1,TRBV5-1,TRBD2,many,TGCGCCAGCAGCTTGGGATCTAGCGGGGGGTACAATGAGCAGTTCTTC,CASSLGSSGGYNEQFF
TRBJ2-1,TRBV12-5,TRBD2,.,TGTGCTAGTGGTTTGGTACTGGGGCGGGAGAGGTTCAATGAGCAGTTCTTC,CASGLVLGRERFNEQFF
TRBJ1-2,TRBV7-2,TRBD1,many,TGTGCCAGCAGCCTACGGGACAGGGGGAGCGGTGGCTACACCTTC,CASSLRDRGSGGYTF
TRBJ2-7,TRBV20-1,.,.,TGCAGTGCTAGAGACGGCCCCTACGGGCAGTACTTC,CSARDGPYGQYF
TRBJ2-3,TRBV20-1,.,.,TGCAGTGCTAATGGCGAGGAAGGCACAGATACGCAGTATTTT,CSANGEEGTDTQYF
TRBJ2-1,TRBV5-5,.,few,TGTGCCAGCAGCCCAAATAGGGGATTTGCTAGGGGCAATGAGCAGTTCTTC,CASSPNRGFARGNEQFF
TRBJ2-7,TRBV4-3,TRBD2,many,TGCGCCAGCAGCCAAGATACAGGACTAGCGACTGCAATTGGCTACGAGCAGTACTTC,CASSQDTGLATAIGYEQYF
TRBJ1-5,TRBV6-1,TRBD1,many,TGTGCCAGCACCATAAATCCGGGACAGCTCAATCAGCCCCAGCATTTT,CASTINPGQLNQPQHF
TRBJ2-7,TRBV19,TRBD1,.,TGTGCCAGTAGTATGCAGGGGGCTGGCTACGAGCAGTACTTC,CASSMQGAGYEQYF
TRBJ2-2,TRBV10-3,TRBD2,few,TGTGCCATCAGTCGGACTAGCGGGGACACCGGGGAGCTGTTTTTT,CAISRTSGDTGELFF
TRBJ1-4,TRBV28,TRBD1,many,TGTGCCAGCAGTTTATTGCCGGGACAGGGAAATGAAAAACTGTTTTTT,CASSLLPGQGNEKLFF
TRBJ2-1,TRBV9,.,.,TGTGCCAGCAGCGTAACGAGGGACAATGAGCAGTTCTTC,CASSVTRDNEQFF
TRBJ2-5,TRBV20-1,TRBD2,few,TGCAGTGGGGGGGGTGGGGTCCTCCAAGAGACCCAGTACTTC,CSGGGGVLQETQYF
TRBJ1-4,TRBV15,.,.,TGTGCCACCAGCCTAGAAAGGGGCGCGGGGATTAAACTGTTTTTT,CATSLERGAGIKLFF
TRBJ2-5,TRBV29-1,TRBD1,.,TGCAGCGTTGGAAAGACAGGGGGGTGGGAGACCCAGTACTTC,CSVGKTGGWETQYF
TRBJ2-3,TRBV7-3,.,many,TGTGCCAGCAGCGCCCGGACTGCTAGCACAGATACGCAGTATTTT,CASSARTASTDTQYF
TRBJ2-5,TRBV29-1,TRBD2,many,TGCAGCGTTGTTGGACTAGCGGGTAGAAATCAAGAGACCCAGTACTTC,CSVVGLAGRNQETQYF
TRBJ1-5,TRBV20-1,.,.,TGCAGTGCTAGCCTCGGGAGCTACGTTAATCAGCCCCAGCATTTT,CSASLGSYVNQPQHF
TRBJ2-5,TRBV7-9,TRBD1,.,TGTGCCAGCAGCTTTGGAAGACAGGGGAAAGAGACCCAGTACTTC,CASSFGRQGKETQYF
TRBJ2-5,TRBV4-2,.,many,TGTGCCAGCAGCCAAGTTGCTTGGGGGGAGACCCAGTACTTC,CASSQVAWGETQYF
TRBJ2-5,TRBV20-1,.,.,TGCAGTGCTAAGGAGGCTAGCATTTACCAAGGGACCCAGTACTTC,CSAKEASIYQGTQYF
TRBJ2-1,TRBV20-1,.,.,TGCAGTGCTAGAATCCGTTCCAAGTGCAATGAGCAGTTCTTC,CSARIRSKCNEQFF
TRBJ2-1,TRBV14,TRBD2,.,TGTGCCAGCAGCCGCCCACTAGCGGGAGGAAGGAATGAGCAGTTCTTC,CASSRPLAGGRNEQFF
TRBJ2-3,TRBV12-3/TRBV12-4,TRBD2,.,TGTGCCAGCAGTTTATGGTCTAGCGGGAGTCGGGATACGCAGTATTTT,CASSLWSSGSRDTQYF
TRBJ2-1,TRBV20-1,.,few,TGCAGTGCTAGAGAGGCAGTTGGACGTGAGCAGTTCTTC,CSAREAVGREQFF
TRBJ1-5,TRBV20-1,.,few,TGCAGTGCTAGTCCTTCCTGGACAGAAGGCAATCAGCCCCAGCATTTT,CSASPSWTEGNQPQHF
TRBJ2-1,TRBV20-1,TRBD1,few,TGCAGTGCCGGGACAGGGAGTAATGAGCAGTTCTTC,CSAGTGSNEQFF
TRBJ1-6,TRBV2,.,few,TGTGCCAGCAGTGAAGATAGTTATTCACCCCTCCACTTT,CASSEDSYSPLHF
TRBJ2-1,TRBV7-6,TRBD2,many,TGTGCCAGCAGCTCGCGAGCGGGGGGATACAATGAGCAGTTCTTC,CASSSRAGGYNEQFF
TRBJ2-2,TRBV5-1,.,.,TGCGCCAGCACCCTAGACTGGACGAACACCGGGGAGCTGTTTTTT,CASTLDWTNTGELFF
TRBJ2-2,TRBV20-1,.,.,TGCAGTGCTGATCCCGGGACGGACACCGGGGAGCTGTTTTTT,CSADPGTDTGELFF
TRBJ2-7,TRBV29-1,TRBD1,many,TGCAGCGTCGAGGGACAGATTCCCTACGAGCAGTACTTC,CSVEGQIPYEQYF
TRBJ2-1,TRBV6-2/TRBV6-3,.,.,TGTGCCAGCAGTTACGGGTTTTCCGTGGCGGGTCGGGATGAGCAGTTCTTC,CASSYGFSVAGRDEQFF
TRBJ2-1,TRBV20-1,TRBD2,few,TGCAGTGCAGGAAAAGCGGGAGTAGGCAATGAGCAGTTCTTC,CSAGKAGVGNEQFF
TRBJ2-5,TRBV6-1,TRBD2,few,TGTGCCAGCAGTTCTAGCGGGGGGGTGCAGACCCAGTACTTC,CASSSSGGVQTQYF
TRBJ2-7,TRBV7-9,TRBD2,many,TGTGCCAGCAGCCCCGACCTCCAAGCGGGAGTCTCCTACGAGCAGTACTTC,CASSPDLQAGVSYEQYF
TRBJ2-2,TRBV5-1,.,.,TGCGCCAGCAGCGCAGGACTGGCGATCACCGGGGAGCTGTTTTTT,CASSAGLAITGELFF
TRBJ2-1,TRBV2,TRBD1,few,TGTGCCATTACACCCTCGGGACAGGGGGCCGGTGAGCAGTTCTTC,CAITPSGQGAGEQFF
TRBJ2-1,TRBV27,TRBD1,many,TGTGCCAGCAGGCCGACAGGGGGCCTTGAGCAGTTCTTC,CASRPTGGLEQFF
TRBJ1-1,TRBV28,.,.,TGTGCCAGCAGTGGACCGTCGGGAGTTGCGAGTGAAGCTTTCTTT,CASSGPSGVASEAFF
TRBJ2-3,TRBV3-1,.,few,TGTGCCAGCAGCTATCAAGGTTGGGATACGCAGTATTTT,CASSYQGWDTQYF
TRBJ2-7,TRBV6-1,TRBD1,many,TGTGCCAGCAGGGAATGGACAGGGAGCTCCTACGAGCAGTACTTC,CASREWTGSSYEQYF
TRBJ1-2,TRBV27,.,once,TGTGCCAGCAGTCGCGGGCCGCCTAGCTATGGCTACACCTTC,CASSRGPPSYGYTF
TRBJ2-4,TRBV20-1,TRBD2,many,TGCAGTGCTCGCTCCGGGACTAGCGGGATTCGGAACATTCAGTACTTC,CSARSGTSGIRNIQYF
TRBJ2-5,TRBV20-1,TRBD2,.,TGCAGTGCCGGGACTAGCGGGCTCCAAGAGACCCAGTACTTC,CSAGTSGLQETQYF
TRBJ2-1,TRBV5-4,TRBD2,few,TGTGCCAGCAGCTTTAGGCTGTCTAGCGGGGCCGACAATGAGCAGTTCTTC,CASSFRLSSGADNEQFF
TRBJ2-7,TRBV29-1,.,many,TGCAGCGCAGGGCCCTCCGGATTCTACGAGCAGTACTTC,CSAGPSGFYEQYF
TRBJ2-2,TRBV7-9,.,once,TGTGCCAGCAGCCCCTCGTGGGCCACCGGGGAGCTGTTTTTT,CASSPSWATGELFF
TRBJ2-5,TRBV4-1,.,.,TGCGCCAGCAGCCTTCCAGCTACGGGAGAGACCCAGTACTTC,CASSLPATGETQYF
TRBJ1-1,TRBV10-3,.,few,TGTGCCGTCCGCGGTGAGTTCGCTACTGAAGCTTTCTTT,CAVRGEFATEAFF
TRBJ2-2,TRBV9,TRBD2,.,TGTGCCAGCAGCCCACTAGCGGGGGGGAACACCGGGGAGCTGTTTTTT,CASSPLAGGNTGELFF